This TCR beta chain was recovered during a study of beta chain features in type 1 diabetes. As concerns this clone: Its antigen is not known.

Per the germline V gene, CDR1 is LGHNA and CDR2 is YSLEER. The germline V and J ends were trimmed by 3 bases and 0 bases, with 6 bases remaining between them. The CDR3 contains 15 residues. Points from the study as a whole: Small HLA sub-analyses could not settle whether HLA shapes TCRB rearrangement.

The isolated RNA, all of it, was reverse transcribed, so expressed TCRB transcripts were what got sequenced. Sequenced naive, central memory and regulatory T cell samples produced an average of about 3.57 million reads. Profiling relied on immunoSEQ multiplex PCR, and the TCRdb table lists in-frame clones only, not all of them. Of about 900,000 clones listed, around a sixth are singletons. Sorting based on CD45RO/CCR7/CD25/CD127/CD95/CD27 separated CD4+ naive, central memory, regulatory and stem cell-like memory cells. The material sequenced was naive CD4+ T cells from blood. This TCR was recovered from a woman younger than 30 in good health. The rearrangement uses TRBV4-3 and TRBJ2-6; D is ambiguous. The CDR3 sequence: CASSQRNSGANVLTF. The DNA of the CDR3 is TGCGCCAGCAGCCAGAGAAACTCTGGGGCCAACGTCCTGACTTTC.